The rows below give T cell receptor beta chains drawn from one sample of a study of blood T cells in healthy people across ages. TCRdb reanalysed the 5' RACE reads using MiXCR and keeps one entry per CDR3 protein. The data hold 1.5 million to 2 million distinct CDR3 sequences, with about 49% observed a single time. Sequencing was done on a sample of blood. These receptors were obtained from a middle-aged woman in good health. The CDR3 runs from the conserved cysteine through the conserved F or W. Each record gives: J gene, V gene, D gene, clone size, CDR3 protein, CDR3 DNA. The D gene is left open where the match is weak. Size is omitted from some rows. Given values are once, few, many or a class for expanded clones.

TRBJ2-1 | TRBV11-2 | TRBD2 | NA | CASSILLPGLAGGLYEQFF | TGTGCCAGCAGCATTCTTTTACCGGGACTAGCGGGGGGGCTTTATGAGCAGTTCTTC
TRBJ2-3 | TRBV12-3/TRBV12-4 | TRBD1 | NA | CASSFGTGGRTDTQYF | TGTGCCAGCAGTTTCGGGACAGGGGGCAGGACAGATACGCAGTATTTT
TRBJ1-2 | TRBV25-1 | NA | NA | CASSETVILDYGYTF | TGTGCCAGCAGTGAGACCGTTATTCTGGACTATGGCTACACCTTC
TRBJ2-7 | TRBV2 | NA | many | CASSESGGEQYF | TGTGCCAGCAGTGAGTCAGGAGGAGAGCAGTACTTC
TRBJ2-3 | TRBV20-1 | NA | NA | CSARDSRVPTDTQYF | TGCAGTGCTAGAGATTCCAGGGTTCCCACAGATACGCAGTATTTT
TRBJ2-3 | TRBV20-1 | TRBD2 | NA | CSVIGLAGDTQYF | TGCAGTGTCATCGGACTAGCGGGAGATACGCAGTATTTT
TRBJ2-1 | TRBV7-8 | TRBD2 | NA | CASRPGGWNEQFF | TGTGCCAGCAGACCGGGGGGGTGGAATGAGCAGTTCTTC
TRBJ2-5 | TRBV6-1 | TRBD2 | NA | CASSEYGTSGKETQYF | TGTGCCAGCAGTGAATATGGGACTAGCGGCAAAGAGACCCAGTACTTC
TRBJ2-1 | TRBV20-1 | NA | NA | CSAKYTGNEQFF | TGCAGTGCTAAATATACAGGCAATGAGCAGTTCTTC
TRBJ1-2 | TRBV29-1 | TRBD1 | few | CSVRDRVNYGYTF | TGCAGCGTGAGAGACAGGGTTAACTATGGCTACACCTTC
TRBJ1-2 | TRBV4-1 | NA | NA | CASSQTRSGVGGYTF | TGCGCCAGCAGCCAAACGAGGTCGGGGGTTGGTGGCTACACCTTC
TRBJ2-3 | TRBV5-8 | TRBD2 | NA | CASNLTGGGARTDTQYF | TGTGCCAGCAACTTAACGGGCGGGGGGGCTCGAACAGATACGCAGTATTTT
TRBJ2-3 | TRBV4-3 | TRBD2 | NA | CASSRRQLAGNTDTQYF | TGCGCCAGCAGCCGACGACAACTAGCGGGGAACACAGATACGCAGTATTTT
TRBJ2-5 | TRBV12-3/TRBV12-4 | NA | few | CASSLSQGIQETQYF | TGTGCCAGCAGTTTAAGTCAGGGGATCCAAGAGACCCAGTACTTC
TRBJ2-1 | TRBV3-1 | TRBD2 | NA | CVSSQQRGGLDEQFF | TGTGTCAGCAGCCAACAGCGGGGGGGTCTCGATGAGCAGTTCTTC
TRBJ2-7 | TRBV7-2 | NA | few | CASSTLTSTSEQYF | TGTGCCAGCAGCACCCTGACAAGTACGTCCGAGCAGTACTTC
TRBJ1-5 | TRBV15 | NA | NA | CATGPGHSNQPQHF | TGTGCCACCGGGCCGGGGCATAGCAATCAGCCCCAGCATTTT
TRBJ1-6 | TRBV20-1 | NA | NA | CSARDFTGFANSPLHF | TGCAGTGCTAGAGATTTCACAGGGTTTGCTAATTCACCCCTCCACTTT
TRBJ2-1 | TRBV6-2/TRBV6-3 | TRBD1 | NA | CASSSRDRDGQFF | TGTGCCAGCAGTTCCCGGGACAGGGATGGGCAGTTCTTC
TRBJ1-2 | TRBV7-2 | TRBD1 | few | CASSIPTGMEGYTF | TGTGCCAGCAGCATACCGACAGGGATGGAAGGCTACACCTTC
TRBJ2-3 | TRBV7-2 | TRBD2 | NA | CASSWSASGGRDTQYF | TGTGCCAGCAGCTGGTCGGCTAGCGGGGGGCGAGATACGCAGTATTTT
TRBJ1-6 | TRBV6-2/TRBV6-3 | TRBD1 | NA | CASSADRDNSPLHF | TGTGCCAGCAGCGCCGACAGGGATAATTCACCCCTCCACTTT
TRBJ1-5 | TRBV7-6 | TRBD1 | NA | CASSPSSGQAYSNQPQHF | TGTGCCAGCAGCCCCAGTTCAGGACAGGCCTATAGCAATCAGCCCCAGCATTTT
TRBJ2-3 | TRBV20-1 | TRBD1 | few | CSARAPTGAIVSTDTQYF | TGCAGTGCTAGAGCTCCGACAGGGGCAATCGTAAGCACAGATACGCAGTATTTT
TRBJ2-7 | TRBV3-1 | NA | NA | CASSPGGLVYEQYF | TGTGCCAGCAGCCCCGGCGGTTTGGTTTACGAGCAGTACTTC
TRBJ2-3 | TRBV20-1 | NA | few | CSARTTGTFTDTQYF | TGCAGTGCTAGAACGACTGGGACGTTCACAGATACGCAGTATTTT
TRBJ1-6 | TRBV7-2 | TRBD1 | few | CASSIRQGLDSPLHF | TGTGCCAGCAGCATAAGACAGGGTTTGGATTCACCCCTCCACTTT
TRBJ2-1 | TRBV7-7 | NA | NA | CASSRDASKTQFF | TGTGCTAGCAGCCGGGACGCTTCGAAAACGCAGTTCTTC
TRBJ2-1 | TRBV20-1 | TRBD2 | few | CSAPVAGGPRSYNEQFF | TGCAGTGCCCCGGTGGCGGGGGGGCCTAGGTCCTACAATGAGCAGTTCTTC
TRBJ2-5 | TRBV6-5 | NA | NA | CASSYSEALETQYF | TGTGCCAGCAGTTACTCGGAGGCATTGGAGACCCAGTACTTC
TRBJ2-7 | TRBV4-3 | NA | few | CASSPTEGDYEQYF | TGCGCCAGCAGCCCTACGGAAGGGGACTACGAGCAGTACTTC
TRBJ2-7 | TRBV28 | NA | NA | CATGRQGVNEQYF | TGTGCCACCGGGCGGCAGGGCGTTAACGAGCAGTACTTC
TRBJ2-1 | TRBV7-2 | NA | many | CASSASPTTVKFF | TGTGCCAGCAGCGCCTCCCCTACCACGGTTAAGTTCTTC
TRBJ2-7 | TRBV20-1 | NA | few | CSARDHSSYEQYF | TGCAGTGCTAGAGATCACAGCTCCTACGAGCAGTACTTC
TRBJ2-3 | TRBV13 | NA | once | CASSSTGLGPTQYF | TGTGCCAGCAGCTCAACCGGACTGGGGCCTACGCAGTATTTT
TRBJ2-5 | TRBV29-1 | NA | NA | CSVEVVVQETQYF | TGCAGCGTTGAGGTAGTAGTGCAAGAGACCCAGTACTTC
TRBJ2-1 | TRBV6-5 | TRBD1 | few | CASSYWDRGGNEQFF | TGTGCCAGCAGTTACTGGGACAGGGGTGGCAATGAGCAGTTCTTC